The present T cell receptor beta chain was sequenced within a study of tumor-infiltrating lymphocytes in primary liver carcinoma. The wider study: Each sample had roughly 3.65 to 8 million productive TCRbeta reads regardless of tissue type.

Study-wide findings and caveats: Roughly 7.5-24% of top clones, and no more, occurred in all five tumor regions.

From approximately 20-30 mg of unsorted bulk tissue, DNA and RNA were co-extracted together. Cases comprised patients with primary liver carcinoma who received surgical resection. There were only treatment-naive patients, all with chronic HBV infection. In regard to this clonotype: What it binds is unknown.

TCR beta cDNA came from roughly 0.45 ug total RNA, primed with a constant-region primer. For TCR beta, libraries were produced by three nested multiplex PCR rounds using slightly modified ARM-PCR. TRBV1-TRBV30 forward and Cbeta reverse primers drove the first two roughly 10-cycle rounds. One entry per CDR3 protein, called by TCRdb with MiXCR from the multiplex PCR reads. Among approximately 54,000 distinct CDR3 sequences listed, 70% to 80% were seen once. The CDR3 length is 15 residues. The junction had 14 bases not matched to a gene; V was cut back by 11 bases and J by 1 base. The germline V gene encodes CDR1 MNHEY and CDR2 SVGAGI.

The rearrangement uses TRBV6-5 and TRBJ2-7; 7 positions agree with TRBD1. The receptor was isolated from a man aged 35-49 years with primary liver carcinoma and hepatitis B virus infection. The sample comprised liver tumor tissue from sampling region 2. Subset defined: tumor region T2, inferior pole. The CDR3 coding sequence is TGTGCCGGCCGGACCGGGACAGCAGATTCCTACGAGCAGTACTTC. It translates to CAGRTGTADSYEQYF.